This T cell receptor beta chain stems from a study of cytomegalovirus exposure and HLA in healthy donors. Study-level points and caveats: Associated with cytomegalovirus, according to the listing, were fewer than 200 TCR beta chains. According to a subsequent analysis, TCR clusters identified in the first cohort showed a tendency to co-occur across the 110 or so validation repertoires.

This clone was detected only once. Antigen: not known. Repertoires were generated with immunoSEQ multiplex PCR, while TCRdb's copy carries only in-frame clones and drops some. The table records roughly 80,000 clones, around 94% of them present only once. Between the trimmed V and J ends, which lost 1 base and 0 bases, there was a span of 16 bases. CDR1 is SGHTA and CDR2 is FQGNSA in the germline V gene. CDR3 length equals 19 residues. This rearrangement joins TRBV7-2 to TRBJ2-6, with TRBD1 as a possible D gene (5 bases). The sequenced sample consisted of PBMCs. This receptor was obtained from a woman younger than 35 in good health and CMV-seropositive. CDR3 loop: CASSLENGRVSSGANVLTF. DNA of the CDR3: TGTGCCAGCAGCTTAGAGAATGGCAGGGTATCCTCTGGGGCCAACGTCCTGACTTTC.